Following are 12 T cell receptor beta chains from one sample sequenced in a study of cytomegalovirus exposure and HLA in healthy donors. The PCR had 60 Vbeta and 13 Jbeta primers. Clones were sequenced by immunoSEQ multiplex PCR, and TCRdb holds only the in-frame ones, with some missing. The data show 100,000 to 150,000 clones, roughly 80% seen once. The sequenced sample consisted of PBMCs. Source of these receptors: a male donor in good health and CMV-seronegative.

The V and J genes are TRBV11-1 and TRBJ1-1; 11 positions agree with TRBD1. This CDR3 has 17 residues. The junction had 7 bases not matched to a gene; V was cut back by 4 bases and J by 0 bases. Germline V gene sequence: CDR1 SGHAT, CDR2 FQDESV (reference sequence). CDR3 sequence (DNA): TGTGCCAGCAGCTCGGGACAGGGGGTTTATATGAACACTGAAGCTTTCTTT. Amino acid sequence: CASSSGQGVYMNTEAFF.

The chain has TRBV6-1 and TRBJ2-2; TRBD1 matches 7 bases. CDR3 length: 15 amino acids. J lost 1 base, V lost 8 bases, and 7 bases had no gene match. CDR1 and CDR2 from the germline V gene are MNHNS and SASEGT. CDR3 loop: CASWKRQGNTGELFF. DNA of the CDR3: TGTGCCAGCTGGAAACGACAGGGGAACACCGGGGAGCTGTTTTTT.

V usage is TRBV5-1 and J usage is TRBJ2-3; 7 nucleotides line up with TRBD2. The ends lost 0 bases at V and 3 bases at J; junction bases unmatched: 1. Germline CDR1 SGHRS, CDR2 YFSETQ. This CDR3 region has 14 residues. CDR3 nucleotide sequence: TGCGCCAGCAGCTTGGGGCGGGAGACAGATACGCAGTATTTT. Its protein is CASSLGRETDTQYF.

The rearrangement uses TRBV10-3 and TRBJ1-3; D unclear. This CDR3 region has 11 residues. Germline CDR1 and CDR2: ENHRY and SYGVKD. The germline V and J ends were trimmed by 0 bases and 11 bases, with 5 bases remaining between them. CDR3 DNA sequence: TGTGCCATCAGTGAGTCGGGCCCCATATATTTT. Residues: CAISESGPIYF.

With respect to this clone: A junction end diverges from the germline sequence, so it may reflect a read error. CDR3 sequence reads: CAGSLYGGGSSGNTIYF. The CDR3 DNA reads TGTGCCGGCAGCTTATACGGTGGCGGGAGCTCTGGAAACACCATATATTTT. The J gene is TRBJ1-3, the V gene TRBV7-6, with D uncertain. There are 17 residues in the CDR3. CDR1 and CDR2 from the germline V gene are SGHVS and FNYEAQ.

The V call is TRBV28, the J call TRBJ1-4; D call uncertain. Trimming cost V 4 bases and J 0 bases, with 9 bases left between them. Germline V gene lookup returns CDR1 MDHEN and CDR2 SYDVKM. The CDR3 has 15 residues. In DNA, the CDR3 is TGTGCCAGCAGTTCGGGGAGTGCAACTAATGAAAAACTGTTTTTT. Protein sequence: CASSSGSATNEKLFF.

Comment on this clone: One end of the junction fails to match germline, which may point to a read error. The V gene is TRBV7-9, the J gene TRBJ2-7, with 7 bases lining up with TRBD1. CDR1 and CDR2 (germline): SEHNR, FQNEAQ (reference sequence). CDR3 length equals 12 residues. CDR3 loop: CSSSATGYEQYF. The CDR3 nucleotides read TGTTCCAGCAGCGCGACAGGGTACGAGCAGTACTTC.

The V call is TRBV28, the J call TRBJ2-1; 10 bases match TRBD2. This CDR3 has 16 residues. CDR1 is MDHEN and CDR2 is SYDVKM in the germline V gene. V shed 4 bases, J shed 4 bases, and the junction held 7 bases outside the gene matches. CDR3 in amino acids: CASSWTRTSGYNEQFF. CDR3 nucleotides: TGTGCCAGCAGTTGGACTCGGACTAGCGGTTACAATGAGCAGTTCTTC.

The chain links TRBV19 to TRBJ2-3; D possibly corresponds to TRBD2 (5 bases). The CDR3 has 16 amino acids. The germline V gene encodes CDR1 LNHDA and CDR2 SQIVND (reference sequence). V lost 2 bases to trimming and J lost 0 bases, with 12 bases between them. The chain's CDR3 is CASSIPDGISTDTQYF. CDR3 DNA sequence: TGTGCCAGTAGTATACCGGACGGGATTAGCACAGATACGCAGTATTTT.

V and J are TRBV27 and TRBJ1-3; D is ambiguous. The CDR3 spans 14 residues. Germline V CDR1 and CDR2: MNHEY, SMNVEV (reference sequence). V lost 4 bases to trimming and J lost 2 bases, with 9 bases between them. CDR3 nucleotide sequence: TGTGCCAGCAGTTCCTCGGGTCCTGGAAACACCATATATTTT. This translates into CASSSSGPGNTIYF.

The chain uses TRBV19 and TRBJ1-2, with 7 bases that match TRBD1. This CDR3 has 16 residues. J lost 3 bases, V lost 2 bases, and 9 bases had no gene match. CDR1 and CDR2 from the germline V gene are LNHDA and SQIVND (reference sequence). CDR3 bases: TGTGCCAGTAGTATAACCCCTCAGGGGGAATACTATGGCTACACCTTC. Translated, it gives CASSITPQGEYYGYTF.

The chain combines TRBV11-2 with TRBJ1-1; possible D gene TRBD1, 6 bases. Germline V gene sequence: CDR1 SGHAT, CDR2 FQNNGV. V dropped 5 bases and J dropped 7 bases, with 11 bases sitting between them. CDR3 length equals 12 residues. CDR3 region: CASSIRTVEAFF. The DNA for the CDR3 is TGTGCCAGCAGCATCCGGACAGTTGAAGCTTTCTTT.